This record looks at one TCR beta chain sequence and its context. This sample is drawn from a study of T cell changes during pregnancy in multiple sclerosis. Method: immunoSEQ multiplex PCR; TCRdb's copy keeps in-frame clones and lacks some. This sample has about 66,000 clones, with around nine tenths found just once. Germline values: CDR1 MNHEY, CDR2 SMNVEV (reference sequence). The CDR3 consists of 14 residues. Trimming left V 3 bases short and J 2 bases short, with 10 bases between. The genes are TRBV27 and TRBJ1-1; D is undetermined. This receptor was taken from a female donor with multiple sclerosis, enrolled in a pregnancy study. Sequences were derived from peripheral blood, sampled in the third trimester of pregnancy. The chain's CDR3 is CASSFLQSNTEAFF. CDR3 coding DNA: TGTGCCAGCAGTTTCTTACAGAGTAACACTGAAGCTTTCTTT.